Listed below are T cell receptor beta chains from one sample, sequenced in a study of beta chain features in type 1 diabetes. Sequencing used immunoSEQ multiplex PCR; TCRdb keeps in-frame clones, though not all of them. The profile covers 810,000 or so clones, with under 20% appearing a single time and about 0.025% taken by the ten largest. The sample comprised naive CD4+ T cells from blood. The receptors were sampled from a woman in her late teens or twenties in good health. Both conserved end residues are part of each CDR3. A D gene is named only where the DNA matches it firmly. The listing skips clone size in some rows; elsewhere it reads once, few, many or a size class.

v_call,j_call,d_call,clone_size,cdr3_aa,cdr3_nt
TRBV25-1,TRBJ2-7,TRBD1,NA,CASSESGGPYEQYF,TGTGCCAGCAGTGAATCAGGGGGCCCCTACGAGCAGTACTTC
TRBV5-6,TRBJ2-1,NA,few,CASSFIGQSNEQFF,TGTGCCAGCAGCTTCATTGGACAGTCGAATGAGCAGTTCTTC
TRBV11-2,TRBJ1-6,NA,NA,CASSLADYSPLHF,TGTGCCAGCAGCTTAGCGGATTATTCACCCCTCCACTTT
TRBV4-3,TRBJ2-5,TRBD1,few,CASSQTGWQETQYF,TGCGCCAGCAGCCAGACAGGGTGGCAAGAGACCCAGTACTTC
TRBV5-1,TRBJ2-3,TRBD2,once,CASSGPGGADTQYF,TGCGCCAGCAGCGGGCCGGGAGGGGCAGATACGCAGTATTTT
TRBV7-9,TRBJ2-1,TRBD2,NA,CASSPLSGSGQFF,TGTGCCAGCAGCCCCCTGAGCGGGAGTGGTCAGTTCTTC
TRBV6-5,TRBJ2-7,TRBD2,NA,CASSYSASGRTYEQYF,TGTGCCAGCAGTTACTCGGCTAGCGGGAGGACTTACGAGCAGTACTTC
TRBV27,TRBJ2-2,NA,NA,CASRQSGIWGTGELFF,TGTGCCAGCAGGCAATCAGGGATTTGGGGTACCGGGGAGCTGTTTTTT
TRBV14,TRBJ2-5,TRBD2,few,CASSQQSRTSYKTQYF,TGTGCCAGCAGCCAGCAATCGAGGACTAGCTATAAGACCCAGTACTTC
TRBV6-6,TRBJ2-7,NA,NA,CASGRGVSYEQYF,TGTGCCAGCGGCAGGGGTGTATCCTACGAGCAGTACTTC
TRBV28,TRBJ1-1,NA,NA,CASGQMNTEAFF,TGTGCCAGTGGACAGATGAACACTGAAGCTTTCTTT
TRBV4-2,TRBJ1-2,NA,NA,CASSVSGGYGYTF,TGTGCCAGCAGCGTGTCGGGAGGCTATGGCTACACCTTC
TRBV6-5,TRBJ2-7,NA,NA,CASSSPGLRYEQYF,TGTGCCAGCAGTTCGCCGGGACTGAGATACGAGCAGTACTTC
TRBV27,TRBJ1-5,NA,few,CASSSSSLNQPQHF,TGTGCCAGCAGTTCCTCAAGCCTAAATCAGCCCCAGCATTTT
TRBV5-1,TRBJ1-4,NA,NA,CASSPGTWAEKLFF,TGCGCCAGCAGCCCCGGGACATGGGCTGAAAAACTGTTTTTT
TRBV11-2,TRBJ2-2,NA,NA,CASSLFPSGVPGELFF,TGTGCCAGCAGCTTATTCCCTTCGGGGGTCCCCGGGGAGCTGTTTTTT
TRBV13,TRBJ2-7,TRBD2,NA,CASSPRPGGTSQNSYEQYF,TGTGCCAGCAGCCCGCGCCCGGGGGGGACTAGCCAAAACTCCTACGAGCAGTACTTC
TRBV4-3,TRBJ2-2,NA,NA,CASSQEVVRELFF,TGCGCCAGCAGCCAAGAGGTCGTAAGAGAGCTGTTTTTT
TRBV10-3,TRBJ2-6,NA,NA,CATTLDSTSGANVLTF,TGTGCCACCACCCTCGACAGCACCTCTGGGGCCAACGTCCTGACTTTC
TRBV4-3,TRBJ2-1,NA,few,CASSQDLTVGNEQFF,TGCGCCAGCAGCCAAGATCTTACTGTGGGAAATGAGCAGTTCTTC
TRBV5-4,TRBJ1-2,TRBD1,NA,CASSSFDRGNLGYGYTF,TGTGCCAGCAGCTCTTTCGACAGGGGCAACTTAGGCTATGGCTACACCTTC
TRBV4-3,TRBJ1-5,NA,few,CASSQDSNSNQPQHF,TGCGCCAGCAGCCAAGATAGTAATAGCAATCAGCCCCAGCATTTT
TRBV23-1,TRBJ1-4,NA,few,CASRGDLEEKLFF,TGCGCCAGCAGGGGGGACCTAGAGGAAAAACTGTTTTTT
TRBV5-6,TRBJ2-1,NA,NA,CASSFGLYNEQFF,TGTGCCAGCAGCTTCGGCCTATACAATGAGCAGTTCTTC
TRBV16,TRBJ1-1,NA,few,CASSRQLVTEAFF,TGTGCCAGCAGCCGACAGCTAGTCACTGAAGCTTTCTTT
TRBV5-6,TRBJ2-1,NA,NA,CASSSGFLDYNEQFF,TGTGCCAGCAGCTCAGGGTTTTTAGACTACAATGAGCAGTTCTTC
TRBV7-2,TRBJ2-5,NA,few,CASSYPTWGTEETQYF,TGTGCCAGCAGCTACCCGACGTGGGGGACCGAAGAGACCCAGTACTTC
TRBV6-5,TRBJ2-2,NA,NA,CASSPSIANTGELFF,TGTGCCAGCAGTCCTTCGATCGCGAACACCGGGGAGCTGTTTTTT
TRBV15,TRBJ1-3,NA,NA,CATGRGSGNTIYF,TGTGCCACCGGGCGGGGCTCTGGAAACACCATATATTTT
TRBV6-6,TRBJ2-5,NA,NA,CASRRGGTETQYF,TGTGCCAGCAGGCGTGGGGGAACGGAGACCCAGTACTTC
TRBV29-1,TRBJ2-5,TRBD2,few,CSVTTSGQETQYF,TGCAGCGTTACGACTAGCGGCCAAGAGACCCAGTACTTC
TRBV5-1,TRBJ1-2,NA,NA,CASSLEQGSYYGYTF,TGCGCCAGCAGCTTGGAACAGGGATCCTACTATGGCTACACCTTC
TRBV5-4,TRBJ2-1,NA,NA,CASSLKMRTTYNEQFF,TGTGCCAGCAGCTTAAAAATGCGGACGACCTACAATGAGCAGTTCTTC
TRBV20-1,TRBJ2-1,NA,NA,CSARLVGQFF,TGCAGTGCTAGGCTGGTTGGGCAGTTCTTC
TRBV4-3,TRBJ1-5,NA,NA,CASSQATYNQPQHF,TGCGCCAGCAGCCAAGCGACATATAATCAGCCCCAGCATTTT
TRBV6-1,TRBJ2-3,NA,few,CASSYHGDTQYF,TGTGCCAGCAGTTATCATGGGGATACGCAGTATTTT
TRBV6-6,TRBJ2-3,NA,few,CASSYSVLRADTQYF,TGTGCCAGCAGTTACTCTGTCCTAAGAGCAGATACGCAGTATTTT
TRBV15,TRBJ2-7,TRBD2,few,CATSRDDPAAGGSSEQYF,TGTGCCACCAGCAGAGATGACCCGGCGGCGGGAGGGTCCTCCGAGCAGTACTTC
TRBV7-2,TRBJ2-5,TRBD1,few,CASRETGGRETQYF,TGTGCCAGCAGGGAAACAGGGGGCCGAGAGACCCAGTACTTC
TRBV25-1,TRBJ1-2,NA,few,CASSDFTGGGPNYGYTF,TGTGCCAGCAGTGACTTTACAGGTGGCGGCCCTAACTATGGCTACACCTTC
TRBV28,TRBJ1-2,NA,few,CVWGRPNYGYTF,TGTGTATGGGGCAGACCGAACTATGGCTACACCTTC
TRBV28,TRBJ2-7,TRBD1,NA,CASSSPGTGDNMQYF,TGTGCCAGCAGTTCCCCAGGGACAGGGGACAATATGCAGTACTTC
TRBV5-4,TRBJ2-1,TRBD2,few,CASSPGLARMGEQFF,TGTGCCAGCAGCCCCGGACTAGCCCGAATGGGGGAGCAGTTCTTC
TRBV29-1,TRBJ2-3,NA,few,CSFIGNVDTQYF,TGCAGCTTCATAGGTAACGTAGATACGCAGTATTTT
TRBV5-4,TRBJ2-1,NA,NA,CASSLSRGSYNEQFF,TGTGCCAGCAGCTTGAGCCGCGGCTCCTACAATGAGCAGTTCTTC
TRBV4-1,TRBJ2-7,TRBD2,few,CASSQESLVTGLVGSYEQYF,TGCGCCAGCAGCCAAGAATCGTTGGTTACGGGACTAGTGGGTTCATACGAGCAGTACTTC
TRBV10-3,TRBJ2-1,NA,few,CAISETQQTGSYNEQFF,TGTGCCATCAGTGAAACCCAGCAGACAGGCTCCTACAATGAGCAGTTCTTC
TRBV4-3,TRBJ2-1,NA,NA,CASSQGSTLYNEQFF,TGCGCCAGCAGCCAAGGGTCTACGCTCTACAATGAGCAGTTCTTC
TRBV2,TRBJ2-7,TRBD1,NA,CASSGDRGLYEQYF,TGTGCCAGCAGTGGGGACAGGGGGCTCTACGAGCAGTACTTC
TRBV2,TRBJ1-5,NA,few,CASMVEGNQPQHF,TGTGCCAGCATGGTAGAGGGCAATCAGCCCCAGCATTTT
TRBV6-6,TRBJ2-3,NA,few,CASSYSLVVSTDTQYF,TGTGCCAGCAGTTACTCGCTAGTAGTTAGCACAGATACGCAGTATTTT
TRBV4-2,TRBJ2-3,NA,NA,CASSFFQGRTDTQYF,TGTGCCAGCAGCTTCTTTCAGGGGCGCACAGATACGCAGTATTTT
TRBV28,TRBJ2-7,TRBD2,NA,CASHRFGGTYEQYF,TGTGCCAGCCACCGCTTCGGGGGGACCTACGAGCAGTACTTC